This TCR beta chain appears in the sequencing data of a study of metastatic and nonmetastatic thyroid tumors. General study points: Relative to benign nodules, malignant thyroid tumors were reportedly characterized by significantly elevated TCR beta diversity in blood and tumor.

TCRdb re-clonotyped the PCR reads through MiXCR. The sample lists 72,000 or so clones, around 18% occurring once. The table lists this clone with many counts. Its antigen is currently unknown. The CDR3 spans 10 residues. V lost 9 bases to trimming and J lost 5 bases, with 8 bases between them. Before thyroid surgery, none of the patients had received any treatment. The sample was blood. The gene calls are TRBV12-3 or TRBV12-4 and TRBJ2-7, with a possible D match to TRBD2 (5 bases). The origin of this receptor is a female donor with papillary thyroid cancer or a benign thyroid nodule (not recorded which). Some clones in this sample may be carry-over from other donors' samples. CDR3 nucleotide sequence: TGTGCCAGTGGCGGGCACGAGCAGTACTTC. It translates to CASGGHEQYF.